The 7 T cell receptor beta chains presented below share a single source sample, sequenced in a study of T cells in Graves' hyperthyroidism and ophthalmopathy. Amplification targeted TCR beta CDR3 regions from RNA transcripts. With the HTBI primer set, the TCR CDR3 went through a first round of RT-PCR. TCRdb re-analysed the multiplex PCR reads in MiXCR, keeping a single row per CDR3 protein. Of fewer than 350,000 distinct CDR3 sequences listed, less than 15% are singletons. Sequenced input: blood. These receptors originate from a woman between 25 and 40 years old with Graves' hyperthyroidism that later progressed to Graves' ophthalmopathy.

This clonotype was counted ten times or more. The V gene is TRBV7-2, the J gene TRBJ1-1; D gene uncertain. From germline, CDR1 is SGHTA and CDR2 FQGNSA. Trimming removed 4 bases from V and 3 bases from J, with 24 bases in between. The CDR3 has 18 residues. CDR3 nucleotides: TGTGCCAGCAGCTCAGAACTCCTAGGGTACTTGAGGGACACTGAAGCTTTCTTT. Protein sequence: CASSSELLGYLRDTEAFF.

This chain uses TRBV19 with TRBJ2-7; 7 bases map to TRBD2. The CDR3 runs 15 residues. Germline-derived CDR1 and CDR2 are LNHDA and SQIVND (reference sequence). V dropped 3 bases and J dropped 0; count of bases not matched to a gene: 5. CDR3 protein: CASSIDGTNSYEQYF. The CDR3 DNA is TGTGCCAGTAGTATCGACGGGACTAACTCCTACGAGCAGTACTTC.

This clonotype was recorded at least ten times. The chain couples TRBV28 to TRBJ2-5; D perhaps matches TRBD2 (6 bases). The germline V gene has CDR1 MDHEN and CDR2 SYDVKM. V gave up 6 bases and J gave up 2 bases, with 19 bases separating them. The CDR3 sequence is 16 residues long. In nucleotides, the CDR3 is TGTGCCAGCAGCCCCCTGGGGGGAGGCGAGCAAGAGACCCAGTACTTC. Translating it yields CASSPLGGGEQETQYF.

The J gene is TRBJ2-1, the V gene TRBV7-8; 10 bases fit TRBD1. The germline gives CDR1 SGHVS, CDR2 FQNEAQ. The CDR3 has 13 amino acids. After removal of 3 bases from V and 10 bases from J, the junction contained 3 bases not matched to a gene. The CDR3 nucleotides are TGTGCCAGCAGCTTCGACAGGGGGCAGGAGCAGTTCTTC. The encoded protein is CASSFDRGQEQFF.

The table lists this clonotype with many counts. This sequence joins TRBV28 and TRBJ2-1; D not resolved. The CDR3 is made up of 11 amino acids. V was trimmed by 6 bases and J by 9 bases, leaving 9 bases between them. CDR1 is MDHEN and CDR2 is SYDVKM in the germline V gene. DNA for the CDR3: TGTGCCAGCAGCTGGGTCGGTGAGCAGTTCTTC. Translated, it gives CASSWVGEQFF.

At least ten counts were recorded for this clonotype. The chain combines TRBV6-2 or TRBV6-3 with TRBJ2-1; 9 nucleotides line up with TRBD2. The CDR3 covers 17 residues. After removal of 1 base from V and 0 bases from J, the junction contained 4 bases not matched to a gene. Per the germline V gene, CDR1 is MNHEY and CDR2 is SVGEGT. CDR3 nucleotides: TGTGCCAGCAGTTACTACGCGGGAGGGCTCTCCTACAATGAGCAGTTCTTC. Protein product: CASSYYAGGLSYNEQFF.

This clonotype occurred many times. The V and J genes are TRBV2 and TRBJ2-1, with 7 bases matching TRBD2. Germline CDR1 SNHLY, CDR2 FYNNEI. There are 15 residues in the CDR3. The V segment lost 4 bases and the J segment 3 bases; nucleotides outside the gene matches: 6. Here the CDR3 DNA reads TGTGCCAGCAGTGCCCAAGCGGGGCTCTACAATGAGCAGTTCTTC. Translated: CASSAQAGLYNEQFF.